Reported below is one T cell receptor (beta chain). The antigen remains unidentified. In the PCR, 60 Vbeta and 13 Jbeta primers were used. Assay used: immunoSEQ multiplex PCR; TCRdb lists only in-frame clones, some missing. The sample consists of roughly 240,000 clones, about 77% of them appearing once. The sample originates from a study of cytomegalovirus exposure and HLA in healthy donors. CDR1 MNHEY and CDR2 SVGAGI come from the germline V gene. The ends were cut back, 1 base at V and 8 bases at J, with 5 bases in the middle. CDR3 size: 12 residues. Findings of the study overall: The classifier, whose performance was assessed in both the original and validation cohorts, reportedly diagnosed cytomegalovirus status with high specificity and sensitivity. CMV antigen specificity was confirmed in vitro for three CMV-associated chains. In a later analysis, an Asian-associated ancestry cluster reportedly showed fewer N-insertions than the approximately 700-donor mean.

The chain couples TRBV6-5 to TRBJ1-4; no reliable D call. The sample consisted of PBMCs. This clonotype was obtained from a boy between 10 and 17 years old in good health and CMV-seronegative. The CDR3 DNA is TGTGCCAGCAGTTACTTGGGCGAAAAACTGTTTTTT. This codes for CASSYLGEKLFF.